The clone carrying this T cell receptor (beta chain) is a singleton in its sample. TCRdb's copy holds only in-frame clones and misses some; the assay was immunoSEQ multiplex PCR. Of 70,000 or so clones listed, roughly 80% were seen once; the top ten hold around 2.8%. The data derive from a study of control samples from healthy donors and cancer patients. The CDR3 has 15 residues. Trimming took 0 bases from V and 4 from J; bases not matched to a gene: 1. Looked up from germline, CDR1 is SEHNR and CDR2 is FQNEAQ (reference sequence). Sequencing was performed on PBMCs. The sequence was obtained from a woman between 50 and 59 years old with lung cancer. The gene calls are TRBV7-9 and TRBJ1-2, with 11 bases lining up with TRBD1. CDR3 in DNA: TGTGCCAGCAGCTTAGCCGGGACAGGGGGCTATGGCTACACCTTC. Translated: CASSLAGTGGYGYTF.